This is a list of T cell receptor beta chains from one sample in a study of cytomegalovirus exposure and HLA in healthy donors. The protocol was immunoSEQ multiplex PCR, while the TCRdb copy is restricted to in-frame clones and leaves out a portion. The sample carries about 170,000 clones, 81% recorded once. Sequencing was performed on PBMCs. The receptors shown here come from a woman aged 18 to 35 in good health and CMV-seropositive. Each CDR3 is given with its conserved first and last residue. D genes are given only for firm matches. Expanded clones are given a class, and other clones once, few, many or no size at all.

TRBD1 | TRBJ1-6 | 13 | - | TRBV2 | CAGGWDSRSPLHF | TGTGCCGGAGGATGGGACAGCAGGTCACCCCTCCACTTT
- | TRBJ2-2 | 15 | - | TRBV27 | CASSRGGPNAGELFF | TGTGCCAGCAGCCGCGGGGGCCCAAACGCCGGGGAGCTGTTTTTT
- | TRBJ1-3 | 12 | - | TRBV7-2 | CASSSRRFPIYF | TGTGCCAGCAGCTCTAGACGGTTCCCCATATATTTT
TRBD2 | TRBJ2-7 | 16 | - | TRBV7-2 | CASSLTKAGGSYEQYF | TGTGCCAGCAGCTTAACTAAAGCGGGGGGATCCTACGAGCAGTACTTC
- | TRBJ2-1 | 12 | - | TRBV11-3 | CASSLDPVEQFF | TGTGCCAGCAGCTTAGATCCTGTTGAGCAGTTCTTC
- | TRBJ2-7 | 14 | - | TRBV7-9 | CASSLGAGDREQYF | TGTGCCAGCAGCTTAGGAGCAGGGGATCGCGAGCAGTACTTC
- | TRBJ1-2 | 15 | few | TRBV4-2 | CASSQVVQGSYGYTF | TGTGCCAGCAGCCAAGTGGTACAGGGTAGCTATGGCTACACCTTC
TRBD2 | TRBJ2-7 | 13 | - | TRBV28 | CASSPPGLSEQYF | TGTGCCAGCAGTCCTCCGGGACTAAGCGAGCAGTACTTC
TRBD1 | TRBJ1-5 | 15 | - | TRBV19 | CASSIGQGRYQPQHF | TGTGCCAGTAGTATAGGACAGGGTAGGTATCAGCCCCAGCATTTT
- | TRBJ2-7 | 14 | - | TRBV5-6 | CASSTLQGSYEQYF | TGTGCCAGCAGCACGCTACAGGGAAGCTACGAGCAGTACTTC
- | TRBJ1-1 | 19 | - | TRBV7-2 | CASSRRTRTGRSMNTEAFF | TGTGCCAGCAGTCGTCGAACTAGAACGGGCAGGTCCATGAACACTGAAGCTTTCTTT
- | TRBJ2-1 | 15 | - | TRBV7-9 | CASSLSGQGHNEQFF | TGTGCCAGCAGCTTATCAGGGCAGGGCCACAATGAGCAGTTCTTC
TRBD1 | TRBJ1-1 | 15 | - | TRBV7-2 | CASTPRQGSGFEAFF | TGTGCCAGCACCCCTAGACAGGGCTCAGGCTTCGAAGCTTTCTTT
- | TRBJ1-6 | 14 | - | TRBV7-9 | CASSFGEGRSPLHF | TGTGCCAGCAGCTTCGGGGAGGGACGTTCACCCCTCCACTTT
- | TRBJ1-6 | 15 | - | TRBV7-5 | CARSSRDRDNSPLHF | TGTGCCAGAAGCTCGAGGGACAGAGATAATTCACCCCTCCACTTT
- | TRBJ2-7 | 13 | - | TRBV6-1 | CASRKESYYEQYF | TGTGCCAGCAGGAAGGAGAGTTACTACGAGCAGTACTTC
- | TRBJ2-2 | 17 | - | TRBV7-2 | CASSLAGLGLTSGELFF | TGTGCCAGCAGCTTAGCGGGCCTGGGACTCACCTCCGGGGAGCTGTTTTTT
- | TRBJ1-1 | 13 | - | TRBV19 | CASSAGLNTEAFF | TGTGCCAGTAGTGCGGGATTGAACACTGAAGCTTTCTTT
TRBD1 | TRBJ2-7 | 15 | - | TRBV5-4 | CASSWAQGASYEQYF | TGTGCCAGCAGCTGGGCACAGGGGGCCTCCTACGAGCAGTACTTC
- | TRBJ1-1 | 15 | few | TRBV14 | CASSQVTGWNTEAFF | TGTGCCAGCAGCCAAGTGACAGGCTGGAACACTGAAGCTTTCTTT
- | TRBJ2-7 | 16 | - | TRBV30 | CAWSVVGTGPSYEQYF | TGTGCCTGGAGTGTTGTTGGAACAGGTCCCTCCTACGAGCAGTACTTC
- | TRBJ2-7 | 13 | - | TRBV7-8 | CASNGGGDYEQYF | TGTGCCAGCAACGGCGGAGGCGACTACGAGCAGTACTTC
- | TRBJ2-7 | 14 | - | TRBV18 | CASSPRGRDTEQYF | TGTGCCAGCTCACCGAGGGGGAGGGACACCGAGCAGTACTTC
- | TRBJ2-3 | 16 | - | TRBV5-1 | CASSLGSGSRTDTQYF | TGCGCCAGCAGCTTGGGCAGCGGGTCCCGCACAGATACGCAGTATTTT
- | TRBJ1-2 | 12 | - | TRBV18 | CASSPDSRGYTF | TGTGCCAGCTCACCGGACTCGCGGGGCTACACCTTC
TRBD2 | TRBJ2-3 | 18 | - | TRBV4-3 | CASSQDSPSGTSTDTQYF | TGCGCCAGCAGCCAAGATAGCCCTAGCGGGACTAGCACAGATACGCAGTATTTT
TRBD1 | TRBJ1-6 | 16 | once | TRBV27 | CASSLRRGQGGSPLHF | TGTGCCAGCAGTTTACGTCGGGGACAGGGGGGCTCACCCCTCCACTTT
TRBD1 | TRBJ1-1 | 14 | - | TRBV19 | CASIQRQGSTEAFF | TGTGCCAGTATCCAAAGACAGGGGTCTACTGAAGCTTTCTTT
- | TRBJ2-3 | 16 | - | TRBV7-3 | CASSPIAQAGTDTQYF | TGTGCCAGCAGCCCGATAGCTCAAGCGGGCACAGATACGCAGTATTTT
- | TRBJ2-7 | 15 | once | TRBV7-9 | CASSPTSDRSYEQYF | TGTGCCAGCAGCCCGACCTCTGACAGGTCCTACGAGCAGTACTTC
- | TRBJ1-6 | 14 | - | TRBV6-5 | CASSPGHSSRALHF | TGTGCCAGCAGTCCGGGACACTCGTCTCGTGCCCTCCACTTT
TRBD1 | TRBJ2-7 | 14 | - | TRBV7-9 | CASSLRDRGAEQYF | TGTGCCAGCAGCTTAAGGGACAGGGGAGCCGAGCAGTACTTC
TRBD1 | TRBJ2-3 | 15 | - | TRBV2 | CASSGDSERTDTQYF | TGTGCCAGCAGTGGGGACAGTGAAAGGACAGATACGCAGTATTTT
TRBD2 | TRBJ2-7 | 14 | once | TRBV30 | CAWSGGAGAYEQYF | TGTGCCTGGAGCGGGGGGGCAGGGGCTTACGAGCAGTACTTC
- | TRBJ1-5 | 12 | - | TRBV6-1 | CASMERVRVGAF | TGTGCCAGCATGGAAAGGGTGAGGGTTGGAGCTTTT
TRBD1 | TRBJ1-5 | 14 | - | TRBV5-1 | CASSPRDRAEPQHF | TGCGCCAGCAGCCCGCGGGACAGGGCAGAGCCCCAGCATTTT
TRBD1 | TRBJ2-7 | 17 | - | TRBV28 | CASTYQWGQGTSYEQYF | TGTGCCAGCACATATCAATGGGGACAGGGGACCTCCTACGAGCAGTACTTC
- | TRBJ1-2 | 15 | - | TRBV18 | CASSPKDSATSGYTF | TGTGCCAGCTCACCGAAGGACAGTGCGACCTCTGGCTACACCTTC
- | TRBJ2-7 | 18 | - | TRBV4-3 | CASSQDLRRFAGASEQYF | TGCGCCAGCAGCCAAGATTTGCGTCGGTTCGCAGGGGCTAGCGAGCAGTACTTC
TRBD1 | TRBJ1-5 | 14 | once | TRBV19 | CASRDRGSNQPQHF | TGTGCCAGCAGAGACAGGGGAAGCAATCAGCCCCAGCATTTT
- | TRBJ1-6 | 13 | - | TRBV30 | CAWERGSDSPLHF | TGTGCCTGGGAGCGGGGGTCGGATTCACCCCTCCACTTT
TRBD2 | TRBJ2-5 | 15 | - | TRBV19 | CASSIPGGGSETQYF | TGTGCCAGTAGTATCCCCGGGGGGGGGAGTGAGACCCAGTACTTC
TRBD2 | TRBJ2-1 | 19 | - | TRBV7-9 | CASSSSGGGFRNGYNEQFF | TGTGCCAGCAGCTCTAGCGGGGGGGGTTTTAGAAATGGGTACAATGAGCAGTTCTTC
- | TRBJ2-5 | 13 | - | TRBV30 | CAWMGPSGETQYF | TGTGCCTGGATGGGCCCCAGCGGGGAGACCCAGTACTTC
TRBD2 | TRBJ2-3 | 14 | - | TRBV5-6 | CASSSLAATDTQYF | TGTGCCAGCAGCTCCCTAGCGGCCACAGATACGCAGTATTTT
TRBD1 | TRBJ1-1 | 13 | - | TRBV6-6 | CASIAGTGDEAFF | TGTGCCAGCATCGCCGGGACAGGGGATGAAGCTTTCTTT
- | TRBJ1-4 | 13 | - | TRBV9 | CASSVSENEKLFF | TGTGCCAGCAGCGTCTCCGAGAATGAAAAACTGTTTTTT
TRBD1 | TRBJ1-2 | 15 | - | TRBV5-4 | CASSQRTGEGDGYTF | TGTGCCAGCAGCCAACGGACAGGGGAGGGCGATGGCTACACCTTC
- | TRBJ1-3 | 15 | - | TRBV29-1 | CSVEDLSEGGNTIYF | TGCAGCGTTGAAGATCTAAGTGAGGGTGGAAACACCATATATTTT
- | TRBJ1-6 | 16 | - | TRBV27 | CASSLATDSYNSPLHF | TGTGCCAGCAGTTTAGCGACAGACTCCTATAATTCACCCCTCCACTTT
- | TRBJ1-1 | 14 | - | TRBV7-8 | CASKGGAMNTEAFF | TGTGCCAGTAAGGGAGGGGCGATGAACACTGAAGCTTTCTTT
TRBD2 | TRBJ2-7 | 16 | - | TRBV5-1 | CASSRVGAGDFYEQYF | TGCGCCAGCAGCCGGGTAGGAGCGGGGGACTTCTACGAGCAGTACTTC
TRBD2 | TRBJ2-2 | 16 | - | TRBV7-8 | CASSFMVGGGTGELFF | TGTGCCAGCAGCTTTATGGTGGGGGGGGGCACCGGGGAGCTGTTTTTT
TRBD1 | TRBJ2-7 | 17 | - | TRBV4-1 | CASSQGGTGDTSYEQYF | TGCGCCAGCAGCCAGGGGGGGACAGGGGACACTTCCTACGAGCAGTACTTC
- | TRBJ1-5 | 15 | once | TRBV7-6 | CASSLGADSNQPQHF | TGTGCCAGCAGCTTAGGGGCAGATAGCAATCAGCCCCAGCATTTT
- | TRBJ1-4 | 15 | - | TRBV6-5 | CASSRRGNSNEKLFF | TGTGCCAGCAGTCGCAGGGGAAACAGTAATGAAAAACTGTTTTTT
- | TRBJ1-4 | 15 | few | TRBV15 | CATRGPWTANEKLFF | TGTGCCACCAGGGGACCTTGGACAGCTAATGAAAAACTGTTTTTT
TRBD1 | TRBJ1-1 | 16 | - | TRBV6-1 | CASSETKNRGHTEAFF | TGTGCCAGCAGTGAGACTAAAAACAGGGGGCACACTGAAGCTTTCTTT
TRBD1 | TRBJ1-1 | 14 | - | TRBV7-2 | CASTFLGDSFEAFF | TGTGCCAGCACCTTCCTCGGGGACAGCTTTGAAGCTTTCTTT